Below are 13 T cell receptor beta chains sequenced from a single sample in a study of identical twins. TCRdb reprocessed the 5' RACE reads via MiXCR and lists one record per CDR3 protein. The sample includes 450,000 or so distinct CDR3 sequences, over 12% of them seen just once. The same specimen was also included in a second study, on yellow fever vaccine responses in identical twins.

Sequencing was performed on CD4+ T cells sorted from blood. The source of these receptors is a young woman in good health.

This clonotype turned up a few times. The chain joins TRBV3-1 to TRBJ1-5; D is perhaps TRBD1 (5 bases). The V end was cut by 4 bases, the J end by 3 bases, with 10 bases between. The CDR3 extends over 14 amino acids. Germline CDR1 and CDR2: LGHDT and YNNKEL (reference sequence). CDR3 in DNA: TGTGCCAGCAGCCCCCGCGGGGCCAATCAGCCCCAGCATTTT. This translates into CASSPRGANQPQHF.

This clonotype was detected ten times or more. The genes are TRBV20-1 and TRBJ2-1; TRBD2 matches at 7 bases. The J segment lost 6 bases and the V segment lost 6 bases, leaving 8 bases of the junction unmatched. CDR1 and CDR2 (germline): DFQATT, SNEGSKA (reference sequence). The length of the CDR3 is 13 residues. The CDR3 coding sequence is TGCAGTGCCCCTCCCGGGACTACCAATGAGCAGTTCTTC. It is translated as CSAPPGTTNEQFF.

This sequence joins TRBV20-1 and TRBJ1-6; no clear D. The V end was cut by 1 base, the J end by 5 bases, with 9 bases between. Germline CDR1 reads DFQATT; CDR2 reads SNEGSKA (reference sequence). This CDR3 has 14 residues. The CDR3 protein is CSARVGADNSPLHF. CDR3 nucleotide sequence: TGCAGTGCTAGAGTGGGAGCAGATAATTCACCCCTCCACTTT.

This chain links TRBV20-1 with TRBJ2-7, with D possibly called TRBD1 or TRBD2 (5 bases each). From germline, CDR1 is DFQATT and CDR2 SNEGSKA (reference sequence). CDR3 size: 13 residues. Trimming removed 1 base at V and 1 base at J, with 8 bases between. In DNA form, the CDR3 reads TGCAGTGCTAGAGGGGGGATTTCCTACGAGCAGTACTTC. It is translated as CSARGGISYEQYF.

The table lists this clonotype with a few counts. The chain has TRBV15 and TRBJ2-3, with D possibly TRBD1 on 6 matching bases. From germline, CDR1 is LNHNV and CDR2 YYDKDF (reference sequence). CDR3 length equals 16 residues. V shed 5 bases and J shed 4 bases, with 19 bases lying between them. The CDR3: CATSPSGVSVADTQYF. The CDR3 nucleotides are TGTGCCACCAGCCCTTCAGGGGTTAGTGTTGCAGATACGCAGTATTTT.

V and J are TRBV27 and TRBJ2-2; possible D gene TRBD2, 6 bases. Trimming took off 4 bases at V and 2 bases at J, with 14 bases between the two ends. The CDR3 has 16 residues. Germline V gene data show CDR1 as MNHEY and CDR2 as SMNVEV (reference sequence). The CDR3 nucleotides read TGTGCCAGCAGTTCGTGGAGGGGCGTTAACACCGGGGAGCTGTTTTTT. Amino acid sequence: CASSSWRGVNTGELFF.

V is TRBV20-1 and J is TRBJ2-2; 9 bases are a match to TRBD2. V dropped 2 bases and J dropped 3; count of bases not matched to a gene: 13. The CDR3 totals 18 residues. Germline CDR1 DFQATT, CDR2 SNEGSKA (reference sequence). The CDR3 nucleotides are TGCAGTGCTAGACCATCGCCGCTAGCGGGGCGGTACACCGGGGAGCTGTTTTTT. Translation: CSARPSPLAGRYTGELFF.

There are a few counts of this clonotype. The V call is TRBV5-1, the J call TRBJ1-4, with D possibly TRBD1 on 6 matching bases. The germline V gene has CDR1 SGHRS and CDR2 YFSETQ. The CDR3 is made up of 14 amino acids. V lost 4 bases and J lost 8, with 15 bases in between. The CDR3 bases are TGCGCCAGCAGCCCCACAGGGTGGTGGGAAAAACTGTTTTTT. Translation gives CASSPTGWWEKLFF.

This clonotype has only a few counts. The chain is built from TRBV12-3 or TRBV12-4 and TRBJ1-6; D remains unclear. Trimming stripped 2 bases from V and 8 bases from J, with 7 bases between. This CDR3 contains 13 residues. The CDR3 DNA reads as TGTGCCAGCAGTTTACCTTCACATTCACCCCTCCACTTT. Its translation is CASSLPSHSPLHF.

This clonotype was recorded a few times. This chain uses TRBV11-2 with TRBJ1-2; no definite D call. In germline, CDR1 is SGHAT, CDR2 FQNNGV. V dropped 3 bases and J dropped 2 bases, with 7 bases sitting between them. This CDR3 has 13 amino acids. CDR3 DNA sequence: TGTGCCAGCAGCTTCGCGGGAAACTATGGCTACACCTTC. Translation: CASSFAGNYGYTF.

CDR3 sequence (DNA): TGCGCCAGCAGCCAGATACAGGGGGCATACCTGAACACTGAAGCTTTCTTT. Protein: CASSQIQGAYLNTEAFF. The V and J genes are TRBV4-1 and TRBJ1-1; 9 nucleotides line up with TRBD1. The CDR3 consists of 17 residues. Germline-derived CDR1 and CDR2 are MGHRA and YSYEKL. V trimming: 3 bases; J trimming: 0 bases; junction bases outside the gene matches: 8.

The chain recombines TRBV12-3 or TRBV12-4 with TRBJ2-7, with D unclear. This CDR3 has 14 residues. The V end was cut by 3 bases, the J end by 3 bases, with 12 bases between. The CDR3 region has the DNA TGTGCCAGCAGTTTGGCTCAGCGTTACTACGAGCAGTACTTC. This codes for CASSLAQRYYEQYF.

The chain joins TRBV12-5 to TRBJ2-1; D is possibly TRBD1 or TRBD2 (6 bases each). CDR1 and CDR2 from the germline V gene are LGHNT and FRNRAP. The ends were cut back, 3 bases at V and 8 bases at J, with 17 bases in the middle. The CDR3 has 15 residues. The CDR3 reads CASGLYGGRRDEQFF. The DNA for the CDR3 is TGTGCTAGTGGTTTATATGGGGGGCGTCGGGATGAGCAGTTCTTC. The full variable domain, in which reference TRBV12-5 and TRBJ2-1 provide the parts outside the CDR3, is DARVTQTPRHKVTEMGQEVTMRCQPILGHNTVFWYRQTMMQGLELLAYFRNRAPLDDSGMPKDRFSAEMPDATLATLKIQPSEPRDSAVYFCASGLYGGRRDEQFFGPGTRLTVL.